This is a list of T cell receptor beta chains from one sample in a study of cytomegalovirus exposure and HLA in healthy donors. The data were produced by immunoSEQ multiplex PCR, yet TCRdb's version contains in-frame clones alone and is incomplete. The table lists tens of thousands of clones, 60% to 75% of them singletons. Sequencing was performed on PBMCs. These receptors were obtained from a woman aged 40 to 55 in good health and CMV-seropositive. Each CDR3 is given with its conserved first and last residue. Each record gives: CDR3 length, D gene, clone size, J gene, V gene, CDR3 DNA, CDR3 protein. A D gene is named only where the DNA matches it firmly. Size tells how often a clone was seen (once, few, many) or the class of an expanded clone, and some rows leave it out.

length: 15
D: TRBD2
size: -
J: TRBJ2-1
V: TRBV6-5
DNA: TGTGCCAGCAGTTACTCGTGGGCGGGGGGGCGCAGGAAGTTCTTC
CDR3: CASSYSWAGGRRKFF

length: 14
D: TRBD1
size: once
J: TRBJ1-5
V: TRBV5-8
DNA: TGTGCCAGCAGTAACGGACAGGGCAATCAGCCCCAGCATTTT
CDR3: CASSNGQGNQPQHF

length: 16
D: TRBD2
size: -
J: TRBJ2-1
V: TRBV5-1
DNA: TGCGCCAGCAGCTTGGTTAGCGGGAGTAGGAACAATGAGCAGTTCTTC
CDR3: CASSLVSGSRNNEQFF

length: 12
D: -
size: few
J: TRBJ1-5
V: TRBV6-6
DNA: TGTGCCAGCAGTTATGAGTATCAGCCCCAGCATTTT
CDR3: CASSYEYQPQHF

length: 17
D: -
size: -
J: TRBJ2-1
V: TRBV9
DNA: TGTGCCAGCAGCGTAACCAGGGAAGGTAGGGCCTACAATGAGCAGTTCTTC
CDR3: CASSVTREGRAYNEQFF

length: 17
D: TRBD1
size: -
J: TRBJ1-5
V: TRBV5-6
DNA: TGTGCCAGCAGCCGCGGGACAGTTCATCAGTTCAATCAGCCCCAGCATTTT
CDR3: CASSRGTVHQFNQPQHF

length: 16
D: -
size: -
J: TRBJ1-1
V: TRBV13
DNA: TGTGCCAGCAGCTCCTATGTGCACACGGGGGGCACTGAAGCTTTCTTT
CDR3: CASSSYVHTGGTEAFF

length: 17
D: TRBD2
size: -
J: TRBJ2-5
V: TRBV4-1
DNA: TGCGCCAGCAGAACTGGGAGACTAGCGGGGGCCGGGCTGCCCCAGTACTTC
CDR3: CASRTGRLAGAGLPQYF

length: 13
D: -
size: -
J: TRBJ2-7
V: TRBV4-1
DNA: TGCGCCAGCAGCCCGCGGGGCCAATACGAGCAGTACTTC
CDR3: CASSPRGQYEQYF

length: 13
D: -
size: -
J: TRBJ2-5
V: TRBV27
DNA: TGTGCCAGCAGTTTAATAGCCCAGGGGACCCAGTACTTC
CDR3: CASSLIAQGTQYF

length: 17
D: -
size: -
J: TRBJ1-3
V: TRBV5-1
DNA: TGCGCCAGCAGCTTGGATTCCTCCGGGTCCTCTGGAAACACCATATATTTT
CDR3: CASSLDSSGSSGNTIYF

length: 17
D: TRBD2
size: -
J: TRBJ2-2
V: TRBV5-1
DNA: TGCGCCAGCAGCTTGGAACTAAGCGGGGGGGCGGCCGGGGAGCTGTTTTTT
CDR3: CASSLELSGGAAGELFF

length: 19
D: TRBD2
size: -
J: TRBJ2-2
V: TRBV7-2
DNA: TGTGCCAGTAGCTTAGATATTAGCGGGAGGGCCATAAACACCGGGGAGCTGTTTTTT
CDR3: CASSLDISGRAINTGELFF

length: 14
D: TRBD1
size: few
J: TRBJ2-7
V: TRBV7-3
DNA: TGTGCCAGCAGCTCGACAGGGTACTCCTACGAGCAGTACTTC
CDR3: CASSSTGYSYEQYF

length: 16
D: TRBD1
size: -
J: TRBJ1-3
V: TRBV6-6
DNA: TGTGCCAGCAGTCCTAAAAGGACAGGATCTGGAAACACCATATATTTT
CDR3: CASSPKRTGSGNTIYF

length: 18
D: -
size: -
J: TRBJ2-1
V: TRBV7-9
DNA: TGTGCCAGCAGTGTTACAGGGACCTCTCTACCCAGATACAATGAGCAGTTCTTC
CDR3: CASSVTGTSLPRYNEQFF

length: 14
D: -
size: -
J: TRBJ2-2
V: TRBV13
DNA: TGTGCCAGCAGCTTAGCCATTAGCTTCGGGGAGCTGTTTTTT
CDR3: CASSLAISFGELFF

length: 17
D: -
size: -
J: TRBJ2-5
V: TRBV4-1
DNA: TGCGCCAGCAGCCAAGATCCCGGGGGTGGATTGAGGCAGACCCAGTACTTC
CDR3: CASSQDPGGGLRQTQYF

length: 13
D: -
size: -
J: TRBJ2-5
V: TRBV2
DNA: TGTGCCAGCGGCCGGGACTCAGCCGAGACCCAGTACTTC
CDR3: CASGRDSAETQYF

length: 16
D: TRBD2
size: -
J: TRBJ2-2
V: TRBV27
DNA: TGTGCCAGCACCACACCCTCTAGCGGGAGGACCGGGGAGCTGTTTTTT
CDR3: CASTTPSSGRTGELFF

length: 16
D: -
size: -
J: TRBJ1-1
V: TRBV7-6
DNA: TGTGCCAGCAGCTTAGGGACAGTACTAACGAACACTGAAGCTTTCTTT
CDR3: CASSLGTVLTNTEAFF

length: 15
D: -
size: -
J: TRBJ1-2
V: TRBV11-2
DNA: TGTGCCAGCAGCTTAGGAGGGGCGGGGGGCCGTGGCTACACCTTC
CDR3: CASSLGGAGGRGYTF

length: 14
D: TRBD1
size: once
J: TRBJ2-7
V: TRBV7-2
DNA: TGTGCCAGCAGCTCCGACAGGGTAGGCTACGAGCAGTACTTC
CDR3: CASSSDRVGYEQYF

length: 13
D: TRBD1
size: once
J: TRBJ1-5
V: TRBV2
DNA: TGTGCCAGCAGCGTGGACAGGCCTCGGCCCCAGCATTTT
CDR3: CASSVDRPRPQHF

length: 16
D: TRBD1
size: -
J: TRBJ1-3
V: TRBV13
DNA: TGTGCCAGCAGCTTGAGACAGGGGTTCTCTGGAAACACCATATATTTT
CDR3: CASSLRQGFSGNTIYF

length: 19
D: TRBD1
size: few
J: TRBJ2-2
V: TRBV29-1
DNA: TGCAGCGTTGGAGGGATCACTGGTCATGGGACAGCGAACACCGGGGAGCTGTTTTTT
CDR3: CSVGGITGHGTANTGELFF

length: 17
D: TRBD2
size: -
J: TRBJ2-1
V: TRBV7-2
DNA: TGTGCCAGCAGCTTAGACGGGAGGGCGGGATATTCAAATGAGCAGTTCTTC
CDR3: CASSLDGRAGYSNEQFF

length: 15
D: TRBD1
size: few
J: TRBJ1-2
V: TRBV5-1
DNA: TGCGCCAGCAGCGTAGAAGACAGGGCTCTACGGGGCTACACCTTC
CDR3: CASSVEDRALRGYTF

length: 16
D: TRBD1
size: few
J: TRBJ2-1
V: TRBV7-2
DNA: TGTGCCAGCAGCTTAGGAAGGGGGCTTTCCTACAATGAGCAGTTCTTC
CDR3: CASSLGRGLSYNEQFF

length: 13
D: TRBD1
size: -
J: TRBJ2-7
V: TRBV6-5
DNA: TGTGCCAGCCTAAGGACAGGGGGATACGAGCAGTACTTC
CDR3: CASLRTGGYEQYF

length: 18
D: TRBD1
size: -
J: TRBJ2-7
V: TRBV7-9
DNA: TGTGCCAGCAGCCCCGTGGGACAGGGCTCCGTTGAGGATTACGAGCAGTACTTC
CDR3: CASSPVGQGSVEDYEQYF

length: 13
D: -
size: -
J: TRBJ2-7
V: TRBV7-6
DNA: TGTGCCAGCAGGACGGACAGCTCCTACGAGCAGTACTTC
CDR3: CASRTDSSYEQYF

length: 16
D: -
size: -
J: TRBJ1-1
V: TRBV10-3
DNA: TGTGCCATCACGAAACGACAGGTAGTTATGGACACTGAAGCTTTCTTT
CDR3: CAITKRQVVMDTEAFF

length: 14
D: TRBD1
size: -
J: TRBJ1-1
V: TRBV6-5
DNA: TGTGCCAGCGGAATCACAGGGGGATACACTGAAGCTTTCTTT
CDR3: CASGITGGYTEAFF

length: 17
D: -
size: once
J: TRBJ1-5
V: TRBV30
DNA: TGTGCCTGGAGTGTCGGCAGGGGAAAGTTTAGCAATCAGCCCCAGCATTTT
CDR3: CAWSVGRGKFSNQPQHF

length: 15
D: -
size: -
J: TRBJ1-1
V: TRBV6-6
DNA: TGTGCCAGCAGTTACCCGCTTCGGTGGAACACTGAAGCTTTCTTT
CDR3: CASSYPLRWNTEAFF

length: 13
D: -
size: -
J: TRBJ2-1
V: TRBV4-3
DNA: TGCGCCAGCAGCCAGTCGATGGAGGGTGAGCAGTTCTTC
CDR3: CASSQSMEGEQFF

length: 14
D: TRBD2
size: -
J: TRBJ2-6
V: TRBV29-1
DNA: TGCAGCGTTAGCGGGGGGGCTGGGGCCAACGTCCTGACTTTC
CDR3: CSVSGGAGANVLTF

length: 12
D: -
size: -
J: TRBJ1-1
V: TRBV29-1
DNA: TGCAGCGTTGAAACAACCCCAGCTGAAGCTTTCTTT
CDR3: CSVETTPAEAFF

length: 13
D: -
size: -
J: TRBJ2-3
V: TRBV29-1
DNA: TGCAGCGGAGACACCGAAAGCACAGATACGCAGTATTTT
CDR3: CSGDTESTDTQYF

length: 11
D: -
size: -
J: TRBJ1-1
V: TRBV2
DNA: TGTGCCAGCGCTCAGAGGGCTGAAGCTTTCTTT
CDR3: CASAQRAEAFF

length: 12
D: -
size: -
J: TRBJ1-5
V: TRBV5-3
DNA: TGTGCCAGAAGCGGTTGCGATCAGCCCCAGCATTTT
CDR3: CARSGCDQPQHF